Following are 17 T cell receptor beta chains from one sample sequenced in a study of ipilimumab plus nivolumab after autologous stem cell transplantation. Profiled with immunoSEQ multiplex PCR; TCRdb holds only in-frame clones, not every one. The sample has 17,000 or so clones; about 72% are singletons. This specimen consisted of PBMCs, obtained in a trial of ipilimumab plus nivolumab as post-transplant consolidation. Every receptor here comes from a male donor with diffuse large B-cell lymphoma.

This chain uses TRBV7-6 with TRBJ1-5; 10 nucleotides line up with TRBD1. Germline V lookup: CDR1 SGHVS, CDR2 FNYEAQ. J was trimmed by 1 base and V by 5 bases; bases with no gene match: 17. CDR3 length equals 20 residues. The CDR3, as DNA: TGTGCCAGCAGCATTAGTGGCGACCGGGACAGGGGCGAGAGCAATCAGCCCCAGCATTTT. It codes for CASSISGDRDRGESNQPQHF.

This clone was seen more than once but under ten times. The V gene is TRBV5-1, the J gene TRBJ2-7; possibly TRBD2 for D (5 bases). Germline CDR1 is SGHRS and CDR2 is YFSETQ. The CDR3 is made up of 12 amino acids. Trimming took 5 bases from V and 2 from J, leaving 8 bases between them. For the CDR3, the DNA is TGCGCCAGCAGGGACTCAGCCTACGAGCAGTACTTC. Protein product: CASRDSAYEQYF.

The genes are TRBV7-9 and TRBJ2-5; no firm D call. V dropped 0 bases and J dropped 4 bases, with 6 bases sitting between them. CDR1 is SEHNR and CDR2 is FQNEAQ in the germline V gene (reference sequence). CDR3 length: 13 residues. The CDR3, as DNA: TGTGCCAGCAGCTTAGCTGGCTCAGAGACCCAGTACTTC. Translating it yields CASSLAGSETQYF.

This clone was detected only a few times. The chain combines TRBV5-6 with TRBJ1-5; 7 nucleotides match TRBD1. Germline V gene data show CDR1 as SGHDT and CDR2 as YYEEEE. Losses at the gene ends were 4 bases for V and 0 bases for J; bases not matched to a gene: 4. The CDR3 is made up of 15 amino acids. The CDR3 protein is CASSRQGNSNQPQHF. The DNA of the CDR3 is TGTGCCAGCAGCCGACAGGGTAATAGCAATCAGCCCCAGCATTTT.

This clone was counted only a few times. DNA of the CDR3: TGTGCCAGCAGAAGTGGGGCTTATAGCAATCAGCCCCAGCATTTT. This encodes CASRSGAYSNQPQHF. The V call is TRBV6-5, the J call TRBJ1-5, with a possible D match to TRBD1 (5 bases). Germline assignment: CDR1 MNHEY and CDR2 SVGAGI. The CDR3 length is 15 residues. Trimming left V 6 bases short and J 0 bases short, with 12 bases between.

The rearrangement joins TRBV7-8 to TRBJ2-1, with D possibly being TRBD2 (5 bases). Looked up from germline, CDR1 is SGHVS and CDR2 is FQNEAQ. This CDR3 has 15 amino acids. Between the trimmed V and J ends, which lost 4 bases and 4 bases, there was a span of 14 bases. For the CDR3, the DNA is TGTGCCAGCAGCTGGAGCGGACTTGATTACAATGAGCAGTTCTTC. This sequence encodes CASSWSGLDYNEQFF.

The chain has TRBV7-8 and TRBJ1-5; D is uncertain. V lost 1 base and J lost 2, with 12 bases in between. There are 16 residues in the CDR3. The germline gives CDR1 SGHVS, CDR2 FQNEAQ. The CDR3 is CASSLGGGSGNQPQHF. The DNA for the CDR3 is TGTGCCAGCAGCTTAGGGGGAGGGAGTGGCAATCAGCCCCAGCATTTT. The full variable domain, rest sourced from reference TRBV7-8 and TRBJ1-5, is GAGVSQSPRYKVAKRGQDVALRCDPISGHVSLFWYQQALGQGPEFLTYFQNEAQLDKSGLPSDRFFAERPEGSVSTLKIQRTQQEDSAVYLCASSLGGGSGNQPQHFGDGTRLSIL.

The chain couples TRBV19 to TRBJ2-1; the D gene is possibly TRBD2 (5 bases). Germline lookup yields CDR1 LNHDA and CDR2 SQIVND (reference sequence). The length of the CDR3 is 15 residues. Trimming stripped 5 bases from V and 4 bases from J, with 15 bases between. The CDR3 region is CASSPTRALYNEQFF. In DNA, the CDR3 is TGTGCCAGTAGTCCTACTAGGGCCCTTTACAATGAGCAGTTCTTC.

Written as DNA, the CDR3 is TGTGCCAGCAGTTTACAGGGGAGGCACACAGATACGCAGTATTTT. It yields the protein CASSLQGRHTDTQYF. The V and J genes are TRBV28 and TRBJ2-3; D may correspond to TRBD1 or TRBD2 (6 bases each). The germline V and J ends were trimmed by 2 bases and 2 bases, with 11 bases remaining between them. The CDR3 sequence is 15 residues long. Germline-derived CDR1 and CDR2 are MDHEN and SYDVKM.

V is TRBV4-1 and J is TRBJ1-1; D may be TRBD1 (6 bases). This CDR3 comprises 17 residues. Germline CDR1 reads MGHRA; CDR2 reads YSYEKL. V was shortened by 3 bases and J by 4 bases, with 21 bases between the two germline ends. CDR3 residues: CASSQLGQTGRSTEAFF. The CDR3 DNA reads TGCGCCAGCAGCCAGCTCGGACAGACCGGGAGAAGCACTGAAGCTTTCTTT.

In nucleotides, the CDR3 is TGTGCCAGCAACCTTGGACAGAACACTGAAGCTTTCTTT. Protein product: CASNLGQNTEAFF. V gene TRBV7-9 combines with J gene TRBJ1-1, with a weak D call TRBD1 (5 bases). V was clipped by 7 bases and J by 1 base, with 10 bases between them. Germline loops: CDR1 SEHNR, CDR2 FQNEAQ (reference sequence). The CDR3 runs 13 residues.

The rearrangement uses TRBV9 and TRBJ1-3; 8 bases are shared with TRBD1. Per germline, CDR1 SGDLS and CDR2 YYNGEE. This CDR3 comprises 15 residues. V gave up 4 bases and J gave up 0 bases; unmatched junction bases: 3. The CDR3 DNA reads TGTGCCAGCAGCCTCGGACAGGGCTCTGGAAACACCATATATTTT. This sequence encodes CASSLGQGSGNTIYF.

This rearrangement joins TRBV10-3 to TRBJ2-5, with D possibly called TRBD1 or TRBD2 (5 bases each). The ends were cut back, 11 bases at V and 5 bases at J, with 15 bases in the middle. The CDR3 sequence is 12 residues long. Germline CDR1 and CDR2: ENHRY and SYGVKD. CDR3 nucleotide sequence: TGTGCCTCCTCCCTGGGGGTGGAGACCCAGTACTTC. The encoded protein is CASSLGVETQYF.

As to this clone: Different DNA sequences within this sample yield the same CDR3. This rearrangement joins TRBV10-3 to TRBJ1-2; unclear D gene. Germline CDR1 ENHRY, CDR2 SYGVKD. V was pared by 3 bases and J by 4 bases, with 6 bases between. This CDR3 is built from 12 residues. The CDR3 region has the DNA TGTGCCATCAGTGAAGTCGTCTATGGCTACACCTTC. Amino acids: CAISEVVYGYTF.

As regards this clone: Relative to the germline gene, one junction end is altered; a read error may explain this. This sample also contains other DNA sequences that code for the same CDR3. The gene calls are TRBV7-2 and TRBJ2-7, with 7 bases identical to TRBD2. Germline V gene lookup returns CDR1 SGHTA and CDR2 FQGNSA. There are 14 residues in the CDR3. The CDR3 bases are TGTGCCAGCAGCCTCCAGCGGGAAGCCTACGAACAGTACTTC. Its protein product is CASSLQREAYEQYF.

This chain connects TRBV2 to TRBJ1-5; no clear D gene. The CDR3 has 14 amino acids. Between the trimmed V and J ends, which lost 3 bases and 4 bases, there was a span of 10 bases. In germline, CDR1 is SNHLY, CDR2 FYNNEI. This CDR3 is CASSEHVGNQPQHF. CDR3 DNA sequence: TGTGCCAGCAGTGAGCACGTGGGGAATCAGCCCCAGCATTTT.

The chain joins TRBV7-3 to TRBJ1-2; no clear D gene. V was cut by 5 bases and J by 4 bases, with 11 bases left in between. CDR3 size: 13 residues. CDR1 is SGHTA, CDR2 FQGTGA, per germline. The CDR3 sequence is CASSLGMLYGYTF. CDR3 in DNA: TGTGCCAGCAGCCTCGGGATGCTCTATGGCTACACCTTC. The variable domain in full, with the rest retrieved from reference TRBV7-3 and TRBJ1-2, is GAGVSQTPSNKVTEKGKYVELRCDPISGHTALYWYRQSLGQGPEFLIYFQGTGAADDSGLPNDRFFAVRPEGSVSTLKIQRTERGDSAVYLCASSLGMLYGYTFGSGTRLTVV.